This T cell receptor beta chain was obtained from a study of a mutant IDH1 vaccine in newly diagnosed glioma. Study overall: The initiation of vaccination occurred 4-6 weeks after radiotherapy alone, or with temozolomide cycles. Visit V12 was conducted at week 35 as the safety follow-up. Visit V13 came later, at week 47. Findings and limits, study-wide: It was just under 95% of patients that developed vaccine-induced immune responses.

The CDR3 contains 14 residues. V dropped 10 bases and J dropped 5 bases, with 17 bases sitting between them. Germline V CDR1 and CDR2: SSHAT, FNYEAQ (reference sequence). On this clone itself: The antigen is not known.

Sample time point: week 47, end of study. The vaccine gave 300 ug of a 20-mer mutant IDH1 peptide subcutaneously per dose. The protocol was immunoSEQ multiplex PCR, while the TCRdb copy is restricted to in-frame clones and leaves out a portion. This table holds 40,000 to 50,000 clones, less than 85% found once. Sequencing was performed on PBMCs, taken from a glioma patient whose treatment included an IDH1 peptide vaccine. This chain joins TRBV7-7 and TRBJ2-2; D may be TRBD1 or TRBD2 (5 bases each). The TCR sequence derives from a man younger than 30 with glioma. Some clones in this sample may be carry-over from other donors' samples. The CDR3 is CATARGDNTGELFF. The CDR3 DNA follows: TGTGCCACCGCAAGGGGAGATAATACCGGGGAGCTGTTTTTT. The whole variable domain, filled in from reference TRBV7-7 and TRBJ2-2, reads GAGVSQSPRYKVTKRGQDVTLRCDPISSHATLYWYQQALGQGPEFLTYFNYEAQPDKSGLPSDRFSAERPEGSISTLTIQRTEQRDSAMYRCATARGDNTGELFFGEGSRLTVL.